This TCR beta chain was found in a study of T-cell reconstitution after alpha-beta-depleted transplantation in children. Trimming shortened V by 5 bases and J by 3 bases, and 12 bases separated the two germline ends. CDR1 is SGHAT and CDR2 is FQNNGV in the germline V gene. There are 14 residues in the CDR3. This clonotype was seen only a few times. No antigen is known for it. Regarding the study as a whole: Alpha-beta T cells about two months after transplant reportedly derived from several hundred expanded graft clones. When one year had passed after transplant, most T-cell counts and diversity came from newly produced T cells.

TCRbeta library construction was performed incorporating unique molecular identifiers. One entry per CDR3 protein results from TCRdb running MiXCR on the PCR reads. This sample has just over 200,000 distinct CDR3 sequences, with roughly 8.1% found just once. This TCR was recovered from a male patient aged 2 to 9 who had a stem cell transplant for acute myeloid leukemia, so the T cells may come from the graft donor. J is TRBJ2-3 and V is TRBV11-2; D uncertain. This material consisted of PBMCs, mostly from graft donor cells, taken 360 days after TCRalphabeta/CD19-depleted stem cell transplant. The CDR3 nucleotides read TGTGCCAGCAGCCCGACCACTGGGACAGATACGCAGTATTTT. Amino acid sequence: CASSPTTGTDTQYF.